This T cell receptor (beta chain) was recorded in a study of blood T cell repertoires in COVID-19. Study details: COVID-19 samples from acute and convalescent phases originated in the United States, Italy and Spain. Sample material is recorded as cDNA or gDNA derived from T cells, B-cell-depleted T cells, or PBMCs.

Original handling: Cell counts per sample came from amplifying reference gene primers. Sequencing was performed with immunoSEQ multiplex PCR; in TCRdb, only in-frame clones are kept and a portion is missing. D and trimming come from the DNA, and the V and J calls and clone size come from that table. Of approximately 200,000 clones listed, roughly nine tenths are singletons. This CDR3 has 11 amino acids. The germline V gene encodes CDR1 SNHLY and CDR2 FYNNEI. V was pared by 3 bases and J by 13 bases, with 7 bases between. This chain uses TRBV2 with TRBJ1-6; the D is unclear. The sequencing input was peripheral blood. The source of this sequence is a man aged 30 to 39 with acute or convalescent COVID-19. The CDR3 DNA follows: TGTGCCAGCAGTGAGGCCCTGCCCCTCCACTTT. Its translation is CASSEALPLHF.